This T cell receptor (beta chain) was found in a study of CD8 T cells in Susac syndrome. RNA, at about 0.45 to 1 ug, was reverse transcribed with random hexamers. Amplification of TCR beta CDR3 by immunoSEQ multiplex PCR spanned 54 Vbeta and 13 Jbeta. One entry per CDR3 protein results from TCRdb running MiXCR on the immunoSEQ multiplex PCR reads. The sample holds approximately 170,000 distinct CDR3 sequences, 94% seen once. CD8+ and CD4+ T cells from blood underwent TCR beta sequencing. The multiple sclerosis control group comprised treatment-naive patients with stable or active relapsing-remitting disease. The CDR3 loop spans 20 amino acids. The germline V gene encodes CDR1 SGHVS and CDR2 FQNEAQ. Germline trimming cut 5 bases from V and 3 bases from J; bases unmatched to any gene: 18.

The V and J genes are TRBV7-8 and TRBJ2-7, with TRBD2 identical over 14 bases. The sequencing input was CD4+ T cells from PBMCs. The clonotype comes from a human donor with multiple sclerosis. The CDR3 bases are TGTGCCAGCAGCCCCTACCGAATTTTATCCGGGACTAGCGGGAGCTACGAGCAGTACTTC. This translates into CASSPYRILSGTSGSYEQYF.